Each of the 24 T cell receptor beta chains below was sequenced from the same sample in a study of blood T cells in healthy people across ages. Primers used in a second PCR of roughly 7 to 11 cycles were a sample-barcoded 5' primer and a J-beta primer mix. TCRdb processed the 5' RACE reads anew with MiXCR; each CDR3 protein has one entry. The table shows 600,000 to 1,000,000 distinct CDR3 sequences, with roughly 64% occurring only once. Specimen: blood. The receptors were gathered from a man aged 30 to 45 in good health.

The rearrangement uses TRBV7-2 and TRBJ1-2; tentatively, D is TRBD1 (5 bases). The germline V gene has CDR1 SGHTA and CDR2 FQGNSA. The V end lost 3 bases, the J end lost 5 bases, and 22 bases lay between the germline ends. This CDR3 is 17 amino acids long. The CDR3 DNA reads TGTGCCAGCAGCTTTCCGGGGGTGACTTCCGAGGTATATGGCTACACCTTC. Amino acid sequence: CASSFPGVTSEVYGYTF.

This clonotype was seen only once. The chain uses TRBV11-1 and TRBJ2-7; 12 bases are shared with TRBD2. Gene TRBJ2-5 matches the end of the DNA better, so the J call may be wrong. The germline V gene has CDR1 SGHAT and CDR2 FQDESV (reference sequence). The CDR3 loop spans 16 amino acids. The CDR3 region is CASSRRTSGDGETQYF. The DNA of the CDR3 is TGTGCCAGCAGCCGAAGGACTAGCGGGGATGGAGAGACCCAGTACTTC.

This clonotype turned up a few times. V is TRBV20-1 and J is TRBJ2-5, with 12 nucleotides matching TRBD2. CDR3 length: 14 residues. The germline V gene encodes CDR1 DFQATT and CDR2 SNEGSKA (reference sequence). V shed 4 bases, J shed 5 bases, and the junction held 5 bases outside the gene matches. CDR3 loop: CSATPTSGGETQYF. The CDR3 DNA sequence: TGCAGTGCTACCCCGACTAGCGGGGGTGAGACCCAGTACTTC.

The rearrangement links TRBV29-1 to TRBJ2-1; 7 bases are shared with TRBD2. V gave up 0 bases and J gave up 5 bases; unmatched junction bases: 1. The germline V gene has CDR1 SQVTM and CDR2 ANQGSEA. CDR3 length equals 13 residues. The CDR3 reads CSVEEAGNNEQFF. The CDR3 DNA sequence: TGCAGCGTTGAAGAAGCGGGGAACAATGAGCAGTTCTTC.

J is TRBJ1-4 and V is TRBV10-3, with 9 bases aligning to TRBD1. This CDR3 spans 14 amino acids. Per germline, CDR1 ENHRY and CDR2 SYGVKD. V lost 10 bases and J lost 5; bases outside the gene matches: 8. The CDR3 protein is CATTSGTGNEKLFF. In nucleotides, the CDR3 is TGTGCCACTACGTCCGGGACAGGGAATGAAAAACTGTTTTTT.

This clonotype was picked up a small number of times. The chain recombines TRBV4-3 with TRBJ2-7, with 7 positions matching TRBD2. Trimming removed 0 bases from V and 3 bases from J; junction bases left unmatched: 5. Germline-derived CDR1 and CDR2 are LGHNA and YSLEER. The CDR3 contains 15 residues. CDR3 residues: CASSQERTRLYEQYF. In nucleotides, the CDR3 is TGCGCCAGCAGCCAAGAGAGGACTAGACTCTACGAGCAGTACTTC.

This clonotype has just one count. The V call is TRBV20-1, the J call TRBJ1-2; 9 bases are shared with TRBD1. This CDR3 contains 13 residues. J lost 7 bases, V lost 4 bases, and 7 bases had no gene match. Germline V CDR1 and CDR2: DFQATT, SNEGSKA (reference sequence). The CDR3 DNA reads TGCAGTGCTACCGGGGACAGGGAGGTTGGCTACACCTTC. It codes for CSATGDREVGYTF.

CDR3 sequence (DNA): TGTGCCAGCAGCTTAGAGACTCTCTCCTACAATGAGCAGTTCTTC. Protein product: CASSLETLSYNEQFF. The V gene is TRBV7-2, the J gene TRBJ2-1; no definite D call. V was cut by 1 base and J by 0 bases, with 7 bases left in between. The CDR3 extends over 15 amino acids. Germline CDR1 SGHTA, CDR2 FQGNSA. Full variable domain (missing parts from reference TRBV7-2 and TRBJ2-1): GAGVSQSPSNKVTEKGKDVELRCDPISGHTALYWYRQSLGQGLEFLIYFQGNSAPDKSGLPSDRFSAERTGGSVSTLTIQRTQQEDSAVYLCASSLETLSYNEQFFGPGTRLTVL.

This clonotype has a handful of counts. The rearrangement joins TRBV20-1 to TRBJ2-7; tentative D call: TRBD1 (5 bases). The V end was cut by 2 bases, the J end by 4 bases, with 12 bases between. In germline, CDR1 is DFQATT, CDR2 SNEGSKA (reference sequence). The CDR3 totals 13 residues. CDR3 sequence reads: CSARLGAKYEQYF. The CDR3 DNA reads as TGCAGTGCTAGACTTGGGGCTAAATACGAGCAGTACTTC.

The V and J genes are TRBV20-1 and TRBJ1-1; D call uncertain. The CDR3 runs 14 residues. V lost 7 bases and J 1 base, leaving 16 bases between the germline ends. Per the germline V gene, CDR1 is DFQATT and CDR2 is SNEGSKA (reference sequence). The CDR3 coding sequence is TGCAGTGGAAAAACCAGCAGAACGAACACTGAAGCTTTCTTT. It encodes CSGKTSRTNTEAFF.

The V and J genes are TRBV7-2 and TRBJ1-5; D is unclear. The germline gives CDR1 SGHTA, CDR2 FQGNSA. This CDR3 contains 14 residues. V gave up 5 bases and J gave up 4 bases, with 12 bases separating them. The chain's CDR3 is CASSPEAGNQPQHF. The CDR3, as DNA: TGTGCCAGCAGCCCCGAGGCGGGAAATCAGCCCCAGCATTTT.

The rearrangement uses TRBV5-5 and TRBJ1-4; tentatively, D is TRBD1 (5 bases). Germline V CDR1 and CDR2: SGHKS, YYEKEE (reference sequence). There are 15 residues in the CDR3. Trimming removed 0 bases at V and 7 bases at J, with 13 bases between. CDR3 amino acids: CASSLDGGYSEKLFF. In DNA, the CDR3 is TGTGCCAGCAGCTTGGACGGGGGGTATAGTGAAAAACTGTTTTTT.

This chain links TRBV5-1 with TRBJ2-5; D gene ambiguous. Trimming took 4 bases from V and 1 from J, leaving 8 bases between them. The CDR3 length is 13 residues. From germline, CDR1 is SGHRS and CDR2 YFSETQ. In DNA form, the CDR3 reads TGCGCCAGCAGCGCTAATTTCCAAGAGACCCAGTACTTC. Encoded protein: CASSANFQETQYF.

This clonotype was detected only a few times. The CDR3 DNA follows: TGTGCCAGCAGCACCCAAGCCGAGACAGTCAACTATGGCTACACCTTC. Translating gives CASSTQAETVNYGYTF. The J gene is TRBJ1-2, the V gene TRBV7-2; D is possibly TRBD1 (5 bases). V dropped 5 bases and J dropped 2 bases, with 18 bases sitting between them. The CDR3 is made up of 16 amino acids. Germline CDR1 is SGHTA and CDR2 is FQGNSA. The full variable domain, rest sourced from reference TRBV7-2 and TRBJ1-2, is GAGVSQSPSNKVTEKGKDVELRCDPISGHTALYWYRQSLGQGLEFLIYFQGNSAPDKSGLPSDRFSAERTGGSVSTLTIQRTQQEDSAVYLCASSTQAETVNYGYTFGSGTRLTVV.

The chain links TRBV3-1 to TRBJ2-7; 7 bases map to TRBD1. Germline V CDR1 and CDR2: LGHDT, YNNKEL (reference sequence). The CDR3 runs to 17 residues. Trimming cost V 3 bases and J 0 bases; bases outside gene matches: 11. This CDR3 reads CASSQGPPGQLSYEQYF. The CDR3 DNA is TGTGCCAGCAGCCAGGGCCCACCGGGACAGCTCTCCTACGAGCAGTACTTC.

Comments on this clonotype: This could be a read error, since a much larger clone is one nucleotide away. As DNA, the CDR3 is TGTGCCAGCAGTTCCAACCGACGCACTGAAGCTTTCTTT. Its translation is CASSSNRRTEAFF. The rearrangement uses TRBV12-3 or TRBV12-4 and TRBJ1-1; no reliable D call. This CDR3 comprises 13 residues. The V gene lost 4 bases and the J gene lost 4 bases, with 10 bases spanning the gap.

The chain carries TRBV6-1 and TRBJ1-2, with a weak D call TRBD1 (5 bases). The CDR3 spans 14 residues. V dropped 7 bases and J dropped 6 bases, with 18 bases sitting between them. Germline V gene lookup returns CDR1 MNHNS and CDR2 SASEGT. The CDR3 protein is CASTVSGLFDGYTF. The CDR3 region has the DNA TGTGCCAGCACCGTGTCAGGGCTTTTTGATGGCTACACCTTC.

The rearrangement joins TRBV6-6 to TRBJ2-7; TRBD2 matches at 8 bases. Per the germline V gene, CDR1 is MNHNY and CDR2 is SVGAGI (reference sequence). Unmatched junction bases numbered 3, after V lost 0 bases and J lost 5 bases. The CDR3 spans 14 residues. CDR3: CASSYSAGADEQYF. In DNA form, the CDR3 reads TGTGCCAGCAGTTACTCAGCGGGAGCCGACGAGCAGTACTTC.

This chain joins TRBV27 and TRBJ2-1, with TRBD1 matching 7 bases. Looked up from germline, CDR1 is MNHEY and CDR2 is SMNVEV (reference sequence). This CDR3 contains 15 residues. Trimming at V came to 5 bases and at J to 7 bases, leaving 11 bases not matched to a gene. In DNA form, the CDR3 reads TGTGCCAGCAGTCATCCTGAACAGGGGTATAATGAGCAGTTCTTC. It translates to CASSHPEQGYNEQFF.

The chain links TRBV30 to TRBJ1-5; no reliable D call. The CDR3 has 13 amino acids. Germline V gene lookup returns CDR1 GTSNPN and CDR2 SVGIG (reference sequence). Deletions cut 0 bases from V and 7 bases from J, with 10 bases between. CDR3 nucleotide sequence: TGTGCCTGGAGTGTAATGGGGAACCAGCCCCAGCATTTT. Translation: CAWSVMGNQPQHF.

CDR3 bases: TGTGCCAGCAGTGAGCGGGTAGCGGGAGTCAAAGAGACCCAGTACTTC. This encodes CASSERVAGVKETQYF. The chain carries TRBV2 and TRBJ2-5, with TRBD2 identical over 9 bases. CDR3 size: 16 residues. V shed 3 bases and J 3 bases; nucleotides not matched to a gene: 8. CDR1 is SNHLY and CDR2 is FYNNEI in the germline V gene.

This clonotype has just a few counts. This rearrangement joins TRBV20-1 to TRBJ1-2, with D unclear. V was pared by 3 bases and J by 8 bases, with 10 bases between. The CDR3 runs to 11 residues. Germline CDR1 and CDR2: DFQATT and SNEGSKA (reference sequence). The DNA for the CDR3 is TGCAGTGCTAGTTTTCTCGAGGGCTACACCTTC. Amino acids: CSASFLEGYTF.

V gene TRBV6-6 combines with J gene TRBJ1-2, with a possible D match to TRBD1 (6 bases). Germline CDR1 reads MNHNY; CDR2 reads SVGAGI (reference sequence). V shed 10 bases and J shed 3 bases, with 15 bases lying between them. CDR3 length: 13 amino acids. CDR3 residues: CATKPDSYYGYTF. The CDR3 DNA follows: TGTGCCACCAAACCGGACAGCTACTATGGCTACACCTTC.

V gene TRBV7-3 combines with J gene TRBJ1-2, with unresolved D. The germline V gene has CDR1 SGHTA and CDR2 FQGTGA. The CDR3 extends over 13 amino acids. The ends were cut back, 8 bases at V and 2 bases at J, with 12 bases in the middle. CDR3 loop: CASSPGENYGYTF. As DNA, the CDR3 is TGTGCCAGCTCCCCCGGGGAGAACTATGGCTACACCTTC.